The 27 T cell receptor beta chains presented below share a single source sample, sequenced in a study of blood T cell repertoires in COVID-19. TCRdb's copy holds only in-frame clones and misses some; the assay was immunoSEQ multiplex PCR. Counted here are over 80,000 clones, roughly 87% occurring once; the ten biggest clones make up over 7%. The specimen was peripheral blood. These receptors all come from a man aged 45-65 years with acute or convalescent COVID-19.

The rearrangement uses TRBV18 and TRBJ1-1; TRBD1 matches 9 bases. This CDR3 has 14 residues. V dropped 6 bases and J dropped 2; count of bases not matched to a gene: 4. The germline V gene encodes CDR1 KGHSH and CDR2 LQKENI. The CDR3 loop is CASSSDRGNTEAFF. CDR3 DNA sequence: TGTGCCAGCTCCTCGGACAGGGGCAACACTGAAGCTTTCTTT.

DNA of the CDR3: TGTGCCAGCCGCGCCCTCATCTCCTACAATGAGCAGTTCTTC. It translates to CASRALISYNEQFF. V is TRBV27 and J is TRBJ2-1; the D is unclear. V was clipped by 8 bases and J by 0 bases, with 11 bases between them. The CDR3 runs to 14 residues. Germline CDR1 MNHEY, CDR2 SMNVEV (reference sequence).

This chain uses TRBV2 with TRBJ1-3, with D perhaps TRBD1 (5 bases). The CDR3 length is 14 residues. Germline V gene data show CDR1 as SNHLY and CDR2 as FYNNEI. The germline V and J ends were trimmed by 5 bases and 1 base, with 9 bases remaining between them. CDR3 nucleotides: TGTGCCAGCAGTACAGGACCTTCTGGAAACACCATATATTTT. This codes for CASSTGPSGNTIYF.

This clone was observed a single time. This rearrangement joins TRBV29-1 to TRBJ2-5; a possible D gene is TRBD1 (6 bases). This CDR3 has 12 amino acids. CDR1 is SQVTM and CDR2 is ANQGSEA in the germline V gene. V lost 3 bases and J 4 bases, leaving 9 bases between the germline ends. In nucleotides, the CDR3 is TGCAGCGTTGATCGAGGGGGAGAGACCCAGTACTTC. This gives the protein CSVDRGGETQYF. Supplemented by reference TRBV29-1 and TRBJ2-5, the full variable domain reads SAVISQKPSRDICQRGTSLTIQCQVDSQVTMMFWYRQQPGQSLTLIATANQGSEATYESGFVIDKFPISRPNLTFSTLTVSNMSPEDSSIYLCSVDRGGETQYFGPGTRLLVL.

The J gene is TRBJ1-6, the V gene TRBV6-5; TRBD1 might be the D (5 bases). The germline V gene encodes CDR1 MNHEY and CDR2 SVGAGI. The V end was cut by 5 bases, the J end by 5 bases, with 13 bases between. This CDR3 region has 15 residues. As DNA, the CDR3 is TGTGCCAGCAGTCACCGGGGGGGAGATAATTCACCCCTCCACTTT. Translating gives CASSHRGGDNSPLHF.

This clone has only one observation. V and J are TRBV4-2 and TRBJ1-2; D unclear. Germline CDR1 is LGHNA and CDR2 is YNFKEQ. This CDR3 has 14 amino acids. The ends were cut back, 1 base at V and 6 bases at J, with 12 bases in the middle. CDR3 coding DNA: TGTGCCAGCAGCCAAGGGGCCGGGGTGGATGGCTACACCTTC. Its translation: CASSQGAGVDGYTF.

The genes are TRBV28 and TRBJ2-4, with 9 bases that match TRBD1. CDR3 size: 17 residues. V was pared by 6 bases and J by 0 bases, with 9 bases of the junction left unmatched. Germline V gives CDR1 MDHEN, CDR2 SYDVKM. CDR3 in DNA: TGTGCCAGCAGCCCAGGACAGGGGCGCATAGCCAAAAACATTCAGTACTTC. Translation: CASSPGQGRIAKNIQYF. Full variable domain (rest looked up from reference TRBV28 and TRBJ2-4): DVKVTQSSRYLVKRTGEKVFLECVQDMDHENMFWYRQDPGLGLRLIYFSYDVKMKEKGDIPEGYSVSREKKERFSLILESASTNQTSMYLCASSPGQGRIAKNIQYFGAGTRLSVL.

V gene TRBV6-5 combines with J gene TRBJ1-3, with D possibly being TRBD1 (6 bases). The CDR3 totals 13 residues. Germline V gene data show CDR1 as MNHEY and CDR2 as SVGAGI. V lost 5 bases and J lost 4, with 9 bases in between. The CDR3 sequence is CASSRDRGNTIYF. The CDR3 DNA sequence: TGTGCCAGCAGTAGAGACAGGGGAAACACCATATATTTT.

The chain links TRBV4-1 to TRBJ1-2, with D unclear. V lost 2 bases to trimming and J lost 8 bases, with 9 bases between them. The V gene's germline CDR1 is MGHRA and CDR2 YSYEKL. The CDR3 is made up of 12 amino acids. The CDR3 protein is CASSQMGGGYTF. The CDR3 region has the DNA TGCGCCAGCAGCCAAATGGGAGGCGGCTACACCTTC.

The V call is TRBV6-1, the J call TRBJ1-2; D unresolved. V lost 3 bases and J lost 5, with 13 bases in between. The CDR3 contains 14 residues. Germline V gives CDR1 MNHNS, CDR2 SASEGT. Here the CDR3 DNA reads TGTGCCAGCAGTGACGAGCCAGGCTATTATGGCTACACCTTC. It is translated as CASSDEPGYYGYTF.

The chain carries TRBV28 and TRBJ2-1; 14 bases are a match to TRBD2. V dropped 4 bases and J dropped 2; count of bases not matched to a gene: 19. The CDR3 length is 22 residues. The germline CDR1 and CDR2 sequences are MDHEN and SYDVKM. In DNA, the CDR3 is TGTGCCAGCAGTTCGATGTACGGACTAGCGGGGGGTCTGAGCAGAGCCTACAATGAGCAGTTCTTC. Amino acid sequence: CASSSMYGLAGGLSRAYNEQFF.

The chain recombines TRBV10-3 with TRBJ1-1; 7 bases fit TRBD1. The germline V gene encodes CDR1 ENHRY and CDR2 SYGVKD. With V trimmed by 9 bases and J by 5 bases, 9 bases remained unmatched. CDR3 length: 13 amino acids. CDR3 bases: TGTGCCATATGGACAGGAGGTTCAACTGAAGCTTTCTTT. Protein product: CAIWTGGSTEAFF.

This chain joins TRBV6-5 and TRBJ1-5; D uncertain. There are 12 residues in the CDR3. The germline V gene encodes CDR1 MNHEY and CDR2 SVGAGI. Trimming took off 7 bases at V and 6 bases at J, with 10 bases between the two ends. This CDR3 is CASTLGGQPQHF. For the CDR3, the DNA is TGTGCCAGCACGCTCGGCGGTCAGCCCCAGCATTTT.

The CDR3 coding sequence is TGTGCCAGCAGCACCCACAGACAGGTGACCACAGATACGCAGTATTTT. This encodes CASSTHRQVTTDTQYF. The J gene is TRBJ2-3, the V gene TRBV7-9; D perhaps matches TRBD1 (6 bases). Per the germline V gene, CDR1 is SEHNR and CDR2 is FQNEAQ (reference sequence). This CDR3 has 16 amino acids. V dropped 5 bases and J dropped 2 bases, with 17 bases sitting between them.

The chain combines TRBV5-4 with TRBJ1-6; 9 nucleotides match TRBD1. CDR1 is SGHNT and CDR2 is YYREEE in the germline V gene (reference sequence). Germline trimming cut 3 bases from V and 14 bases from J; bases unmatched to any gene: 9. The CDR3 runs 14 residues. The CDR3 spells CASSWDRASTSLHF. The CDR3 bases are TGTGCCAGCAGCTGGGACAGGGCCTCTACTTCCCTCCACTTT.

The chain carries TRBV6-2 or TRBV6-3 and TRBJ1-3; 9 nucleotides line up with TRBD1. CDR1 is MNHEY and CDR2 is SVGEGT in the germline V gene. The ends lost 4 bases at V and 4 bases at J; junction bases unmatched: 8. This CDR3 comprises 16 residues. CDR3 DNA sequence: TGTGCCAGCAGTTCTCCGGGACAGGGAGGAGGAAACACCATATATTTT. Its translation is CASSSPGQGGGNTIYF.

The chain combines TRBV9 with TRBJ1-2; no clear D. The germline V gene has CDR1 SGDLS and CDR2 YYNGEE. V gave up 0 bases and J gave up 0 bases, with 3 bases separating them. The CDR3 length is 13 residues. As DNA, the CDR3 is TGTGCCAGCAGCGTAGCTGCTAACTATGGCTACACCTTC. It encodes CASSVAANYGYTF.

The CDR3 nucleotides are TGTGCCAGCAGCCAAGTCGGGGTGTACAAAGGCTACACCTTC. Translating it yields CASSQVGVYKGYTF. V gene TRBV4-2 combines with J gene TRBJ1-2; D unclear. Trimming removed 1 base at V and 8 bases at J, with 14 bases between. Germline CDR1 LGHNA, CDR2 YNFKEQ. The CDR3 runs 14 residues.

The CDR3 loop is CASSQGQVAAFF. In DNA form, the CDR3 reads TGTGCCAGCAGCCAAGGACAGGTTGCAGCTTTCTTT. The chain carries TRBV28 and TRBJ1-1, with 7 bases matching TRBD1. The CDR3 sequence is 12 residues long. The trim removed 6 bases at V and 10 bases at J, leaving 8 bases unmatched. Per germline, CDR1 MDHEN and CDR2 SYDVKM.

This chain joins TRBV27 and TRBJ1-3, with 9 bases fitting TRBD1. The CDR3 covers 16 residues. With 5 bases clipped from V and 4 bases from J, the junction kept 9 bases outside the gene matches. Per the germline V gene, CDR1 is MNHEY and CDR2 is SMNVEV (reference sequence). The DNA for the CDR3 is TGTGCCAGCAGTCCGACCAGGACAGGGGTCGGAAACACCATATATTTT. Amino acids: CASSPTRTGVGNTIYF.

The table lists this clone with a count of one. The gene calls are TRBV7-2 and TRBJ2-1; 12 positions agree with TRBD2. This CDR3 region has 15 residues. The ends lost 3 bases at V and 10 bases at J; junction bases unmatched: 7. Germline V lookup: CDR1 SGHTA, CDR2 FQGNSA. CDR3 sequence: CASSLELAGGGEQFF. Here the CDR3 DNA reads TGTGCCAGCAGCTTGGAACTAGCGGGGGGTGGCGAGCAGTTCTTC. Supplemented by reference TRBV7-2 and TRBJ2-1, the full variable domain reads GAGVSQSPSNKVTEKGKDVELRCDPISGHTALYWYRQSLGQGLEFLIYFQGNSAPDKSGLPSDRFSAERTGGSVSTLTIQRTQQEDSAVYLCASSLELAGGGEQFFGPGTRLTVL.

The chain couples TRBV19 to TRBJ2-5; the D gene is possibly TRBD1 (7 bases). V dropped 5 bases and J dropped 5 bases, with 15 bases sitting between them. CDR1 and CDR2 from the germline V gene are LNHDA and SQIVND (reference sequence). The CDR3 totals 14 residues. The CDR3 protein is CASSHQGGGETQYF. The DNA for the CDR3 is TGTGCCAGTAGTCACCAGGGGGGCGGGGAGACCCAGTACTTC.

CDR3 loop: CASSEGNTLNQPQHF. The CDR3 DNA reads TGTGCCAGCAGTGAGGGCAACACGCTAAATCAGCCCCAGCATTTT. The rearrangement links TRBV2 to TRBJ1-5; D is unresolved. The germline CDR1 and CDR2 sequences are SNHLY and FYNNEI. This CDR3 has 15 residues. V shed 3 bases and J shed 4 bases, with 13 bases lying between them.

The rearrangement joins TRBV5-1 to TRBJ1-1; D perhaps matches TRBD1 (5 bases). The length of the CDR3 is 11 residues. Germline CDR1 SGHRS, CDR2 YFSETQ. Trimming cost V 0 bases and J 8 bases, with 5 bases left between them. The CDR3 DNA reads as TGCGCCAGCAGCTTGGAGGGGGAAGCTTTCTTT. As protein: CASSLEGEAFF. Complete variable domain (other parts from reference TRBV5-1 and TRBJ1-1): KAGVTQTPRYLIKTRGQQVTLSCSPISGHRSVSWYQQTPGQGLQFLFEYFSETQRNKGNFPGRFSGRQFSNSRSEMNVSTLELGDSALYLCASSLEGEAFFGQGTRLTVV.

CDR3 coding DNA: TGTGCCTGGACGGTATGGGGCACTACCTACGAGCAGTACTTC. It encodes CAWTVWGTTYEQYF. V and J are TRBV30 and TRBJ2-7; the D gene is possibly TRBD1 (5 bases). The germline V gene encodes CDR1 GTSNPN and CDR2 SVGIG (reference sequence). The length of the CDR3 is 14 residues. The V end lost 4 bases, the J end lost 2 bases, and 15 bases lay between the germline ends.

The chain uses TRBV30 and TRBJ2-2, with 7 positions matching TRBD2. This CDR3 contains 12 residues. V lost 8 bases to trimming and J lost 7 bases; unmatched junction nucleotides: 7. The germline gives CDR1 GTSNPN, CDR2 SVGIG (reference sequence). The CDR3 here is CAGHAGDGELFF. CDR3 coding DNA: TGTGCCGGACACGCGGGGGACGGGGAGCTGTTTTTT.

The CDR3 DNA reads TGTGCCAGCAGTTACTCGATGTGGGGACAACGATGGCATTTT. The encoded protein is CASSYSMWGQRWHF. The chain is built from TRBV6-2 or TRBV6-3 and TRBJ1-5; the D gene is possibly TRBD1 (6 bases). The V gene lost 0 bases and the J gene lost 15 bases, with 18 bases spanning the gap. The CDR3 sequence is 14 residues long. Germline V gene lookup returns CDR1 MNHEY and CDR2 SVGEGT.